The 27 T cell receptor beta chains presented below share a single source sample, sequenced in a study of T cells in Graves' hyperthyroidism and ophthalmopathy. Amplification yielded TCR beta CDR3 regions, with RNA transcripts as the source. The TCR CDR3 was amplified in a first-round RT-PCR using the HTBI primer set. TCRdb ran MiXCR on the multiplex PCR reads and lists one entry per CDR3 protein. In the table there are around 300,000 distinct CDR3 sequences, 20% to 25% of which are singletons. Specimen: blood. The receptors come from a man aged 25-40 years with Graves' ophthalmopathy.

The chain is built from TRBV7-9 and TRBJ1-5; no clear D gene. The V end was cut by 3 bases, the J end by 2 bases, with 14 bases between. Germline V gene lookup returns CDR1 SEHNR and CDR2 FQNEAQ (reference sequence). The CDR3 consists of 16 residues. The DNA for the CDR3 is TGTGCCAGCAGCTTCTCGGACCCGTATGGCAATCAGCCCCAGCATTTT. Protein: CASSFSDPYGNQPQHF.

The chain joins TRBV10-3 to TRBJ2-1; TRBD2 aligns across 9 bases. Unmatched junction bases numbered 2, after V lost 3 bases and J lost 2 bases. Germline values: CDR1 ENHRY, CDR2 SYGVKD. CDR3 length: 15 amino acids. The CDR3 bases are TGTGCCATCAGTGATGTAGCGGGAGCCTACAATGAGCAGTTCTTC. This encodes CAISDVAGAYNEQFF.

This clonotype was seen only a few times. The V call is TRBV6-1, the J call TRBJ2-5; TRBD2 aligns across 7 bases. Germline V gene data show CDR1 as MNHNS and CDR2 as SASEGT. The CDR3 runs 13 residues. The ends lost 5 bases at V and 2 bases at J; junction bases unmatched: 2. CDR3 DNA sequence: TGTGCCAGCAGTCTAGCGGAGCAAGAGACCCAGTACTTC. Its translation: CASSLAEQETQYF.

In this sample, this clonotype turned up many times. The gene calls are TRBV5-1 and TRBJ2-1; D could derive from TRBD1 or TRBD2 (5 bases each). The V end was cut by 4 bases, the J end by 4 bases, with 9 bases between. Germline V gene lookup returns CDR1 SGHRS and CDR2 YFSETQ. The CDR3 consists of 13 residues. CDR3: CASSPEGYNEQFF. As DNA, the CDR3 is TGCGCCAGCAGCCCTGAGGGGTACAATGAGCAGTTCTTC.

This clonotype was counted many times. The V call is TRBV28, the J call TRBJ1-1; D remains unclear. The ends were cut back, 3 bases at V and 1 base at J, with 12 bases in the middle. The germline CDR1 and CDR2 sequences are MDHEN and SYDVKM. This CDR3 has 15 residues. CDR3 residues: CASSFRPIPNTEAFF. Written as DNA, the CDR3 is TGTGCCAGCAGTTTCCGCCCTATACCGAACACTGAAGCTTTCTTT.

In this sample, this clonotype turned up many times. V is TRBV28 and J is TRBJ2-1; D is perhaps TRBD2 (6 bases). The CDR3 consists of 17 residues. Deletions cut 4 bases from V and 0 bases from J, with 16 bases between. Per the germline V gene, CDR1 is MDHEN and CDR2 is SYDVKM. As DNA, the CDR3 is TGTGCCAGCAGTTCCGGACTATCCCTTCACTCCTACAATGAGCAGTTCTTC. It specifies CASSSGLSLHSYNEQFF.

In regard to this clonotype: The conserved final phenylalanine or tryptophan is absent from the CDR3, which likely points to a read error. This rearrangement joins TRBV28 to TRBJ1-5; D remains unclear. CDR3 size: 15 residues. Trimming cost V 6 bases and J 3 bases, with 15 bases left between them. Germline CDR1 is MDHEN and CDR2 is SYDVKM. In nucleotides, the CDR3 is TGTGCCAGCAGCCCAAGGACGGGTAACAATCAGCCCCAGCATTCT. Protein product: CASSPRTGNNQPQHS.

The chain is built from TRBV4-2 and TRBJ2-2, with 10 bases lining up with TRBD2. The J segment lost 1 base and the V segment lost 4 bases, leaving 12 bases of the junction unmatched. The CDR3 spans 19 residues. The V gene's germline CDR1 is LGHNA and CDR2 YNFKEQ. This CDR3 is CASSRKIPGLARNTGELFF. CDR3 nucleotide sequence: TGTGCCAGCAGCCGCAAGATTCCGGGACTAGCGAGGAACACCGGGGAGCTGTTTTTT.

This clonotype showed up many times. V and J are TRBV11-2 and TRBJ2-3; maybe TRBD2 (5 bases). Trimming removed 6 bases from V and 7 bases from J, with 14 bases in between. CDR1 and CDR2 (germline): SGHAT, FQNNGV. The CDR3 runs to 13 residues. CDR3 DNA: TGTGCCAGCAGTCAATCGACCGGGAATACGCAGTATTTT. It codes for CASSQSTGNTQYF. The entire variable domain, with the rest obtained from reference TRBV11-2 and TRBJ2-3, is as follows: EAGVAQSPRYKIIEKRQSVAFWCNPISGHATLYWYQQILGQGPKLLIQFQNNGVVDDSQLPKDRFSAERLKGVDSTLKIQPAKLEDSAVYLCASSQSTGNTQYFGPGTRLTVL.

This clonotype was seen a few times. V is TRBV7-9 and J is TRBJ1-4; tentative D call: TRBD1 (5 bases). With 2 bases removed from V and 5 bases from J, the gap between germline ends came to 15 bases. CDR1 and CDR2 from the germline V gene are SEHNR and FQNEAQ (reference sequence). This CDR3 has 16 residues. CDR3 loop: CASSLFWETDNEKLFF. The DNA of the CDR3 is TGTGCCAGCAGCTTATTTTGGGAGACAGACAATGAAAAACTGTTTTTT. The complete variable domain, with remaining parts taken from reference TRBV7-9 and TRBJ1-4, reads DTGVSQNPRHKITKRGQNVTFRCDPISEHNRLYWYRQTLGQGPEFLTYFQNEAQLEKSRLLSDRFSAERPKGSFSTLEIQRTEQGDSAMYLCASSLFWETDNEKLFFGSGTQLSVL.

This clonotype was picked up a small number of times. This chain joins TRBV11-2 and TRBJ2-7, with D unclear. The CDR3 contains 14 residues. V lost 8 bases to trimming and J lost 0 bases, with 14 bases between them. CDR1 and CDR2 from the germline V gene are SGHAT and FQNNGV. In nucleotides, the CDR3 is TGTGCCAGCCGGCCCGGTGGCAGCTCCTACGAGCAGTACTTC. Amino acids: CASRPGGSSYEQYF.

The gene calls are TRBV20-1 and TRBJ2-7; D tentatively fits TRBD1 or TRBD2 (5 bases each). This CDR3 region has 14 residues. The V and J ends lost 5 bases and 3 bases respectively, with 17 bases between them. CDR1 and CDR2 (germline): DFQATT, SNEGSKA (reference sequence). This chain's CDR3 is CSAENRDRLYEQYF. In nucleotides, the CDR3 is TGCAGTGCTGAGAACCGGGACCGACTCTACGAGCAGTACTTC.

Only a few counts were recorded for this clonotype. The CDR3 DNA sequence: TGTGCCACCAGCACCTCGATGGAGAAGCAGTATTTT. It translates to CATSTSMEKQYF. The rearrangement uses TRBV24-1 and TRBJ2-3; D is unresolved. The germline V gene has CDR1 KGHDR and CDR2 SFDVKD. V gave up 7 bases and J gave up 11 bases, with 15 bases separating them. CDR3 length: 12 residues.

The CDR3 nucleotides are TGTGCCAGCAGCCCGCGGGAGATGCTGGGAAACACCATATATTTT. Amino acid sequence: CASSPREMLGNTIYF. This sequence joins TRBV11-2 and TRBJ1-3; D gene ambiguous. The CDR3 length is 15 residues. The V end was cut by 5 bases, the J end by 4 bases, with 15 bases between. Germline V lookup: CDR1 SGHAT, CDR2 FQNNGV.

The rearrangement uses TRBV11-2 and TRBJ2-4; tentatively, D is TRBD1 or TRBD2 (5 bases each). V lost 1 base and J lost 0, with 10 bases in between. Looked up from germline, CDR1 is SGHAT and CDR2 is FQNNGV. This CDR3 spans 16 amino acids. CDR3 DNA sequence: TGTGCCAGCAGCTTAGGGGGACCCCTAGCCAAAAACATTCAGTACTTC. Translation: CASSLGGPLAKNIQYF.

The chain has TRBV12-3 or TRBV12-4 and TRBJ2-1; 13 positions match TRBD2. This CDR3 has 13 residues. With 6 bases clipped from V and 12 bases from J, the junction kept 5 bases outside the gene matches. The DNA of the CDR3 is TGTGCCAGCAGACCGACTAGCGGGAGGTGGCAGTTCTTC. This codes for CASRPTSGRWQFF.

This clonotype was detected many times. This chain uses TRBV3-1 with TRBJ1-1; no clear D gene. CDR3 length equals 14 residues. Germline loops: CDR1 LGHDT, CDR2 YNNKEL (reference sequence). Trimming cost V 0 bases and J 8 bases, with 13 bases left between them. The CDR3: CASSQEDTRREAFF. As DNA, the CDR3 is TGTGCCAGCAGCCAAGAAGATACGCGTCGGGAAGCTTTCTTT.

This clonotype occurred a few times. The V call is TRBV5-1, the J call TRBJ2-1, with TRBD1 matching 9 bases. CDR1 is SGHRS, CDR2 YFSETQ, per germline. CDR3 length: 15 residues. Trimming at V came to 0 bases and at J to 4 bases, leaving 2 bases not matched to a gene. CDR3 protein: CASSLEGQGYNEQFF. CDR3 nucleotides: TGCGCCAGCAGCTTGGAGGGACAGGGATACAATGAGCAGTTCTTC. The variable domain in full, completed from reference TRBV5-1 and TRBJ2-1, reads KAGVTQTPRYLIKTRGQQVTLSCSPISGHRSVSWYQQTPGQGLQFLFEYFSETQRNKGNFPGRFSGRQFSNSRSEMNVSTLELGDSALYLCASSLEGQGYNEQFFGPGTRLTVL.

This clonotype was picked up a small number of times. This sequence joins TRBV6-2 or TRBV6-3 and TRBJ1-1; D remains unclear. Per the germline V gene, CDR1 is MNHEY and CDR2 is SVGEGT. V gave up 5 bases and J gave up 0 bases, with 4 bases separating them. This CDR3 is 12 amino acids long. In DNA, the CDR3 is TGTGCCAGCAGTACCATGAACACTGAAGCTTTCTTT. The encoded protein is CASSTMNTEAFF.

This clonotype was observed at least ten times. This chain uses TRBV6-1 with TRBJ2-5; 10 bases map to TRBD2. This CDR3 contains 13 residues. The V segment lost 7 bases and the J segment 3 bases; nucleotides outside the gene matches: 2. Looked up from germline, CDR1 is MNHNS and CDR2 is SASEGT. CDR3 sequence: CASIGTSEETQYF. The CDR3 DNA follows: TGTGCCAGCATCGGGACTAGCGAAGAGACCCAGTACTTC.

This clonotype was observed many times. The V gene is TRBV7-9, the J gene TRBJ2-1, with D possibly TRBD2 on 5 matching bases. CDR3 size: 14 residues. In germline, CDR1 is SEHNR, CDR2 FQNEAQ (reference sequence). The V gene lost 5 bases and the J gene lost 2 bases, with 10 bases spanning the gap. The DNA for the CDR3 is TGTGCCAGCAGCCCACGGGGAACCTACAATGAGCAGTTCTTC. Its protein is CASSPRGTYNEQFF.

This chain connects TRBV5-4 to TRBJ2-1, with 7 bases aligning to TRBD2. This CDR3 is built from 13 residues. CDR1 SGHNT and CDR2 YYREEE come from the germline V gene (reference sequence). V gave up 7 bases and J gave up 2 bases; unmatched junction bases: 3. This CDR3 is CASGRAAYNEQFF. For the CDR3, the DNA is TGTGCCAGCGGGAGGGCGGCCTACAATGAGCAGTTCTTC. Combining the CDR3 with reference TRBV5-4 and TRBJ2-1 gives the whole variable domain ETGVTQSPTHLIKTRGQQVTLRCSSQSGHNTVSWYQQALGQGPQFIFQYYREEENGRGNFPPRFSGLQFPNYSSELNVNALELDDSALYLCASGRAAYNEQFFGPGTRLTVL.

This clonotype was found a few times. V usage is TRBV19 and J usage is TRBJ2-5; TRBD2 matches 15 bases. V shed 4 bases, J shed 5 bases, and the junction held 11 bases outside the gene matches. CDR3 length: 18 residues. Germline V gene lookup returns CDR1 LNHDA and CDR2 SQIVND (reference sequence). DNA for the CDR3: TGTGCCAGTAGTACCGGACTAGCGGGAGGGCCCACGTCCGAGACCCAGTACTTC. Protein sequence: CASSTGLAGGPTSETQYF.

The chain couples TRBV6-2 or TRBV6-3 to TRBJ1-5; possible D gene TRBD1, 6 bases. The germline V gene encodes CDR1 MNHEY and CDR2 SVGEGT. Trimming cost V 5 bases and J 3 bases, with 14 bases left between them. The CDR3 runs 15 residues. The CDR3 protein is CASSGTTGSNQPQHF. CDR3 DNA: TGTGCCAGCAGTGGAACCACAGGGTCCAATCAGCCCCAGCATTTT.

V usage is TRBV7-8 and J usage is TRBJ1-1; D is uncertain. Germline V gene sequence: CDR1 SGHVS, CDR2 FQNEAQ. The CDR3 consists of 15 residues. Trimming cost V 1 base and J 1 base, with 10 bases left between them. The CDR3 spells CASSLERVGNTEAFF. The CDR3, as DNA: TGTGCCAGCAGCTTAGAGAGGGTAGGGAACACTGAAGCTTTCTTT.

The J gene is TRBJ2-7, the V gene TRBV28, with 8 bases lining up with TRBD1. Per the germline V gene, CDR1 is MDHEN and CDR2 is SYDVKM. The CDR3 extends over 13 amino acids. V trimming: 6 bases; J trimming: 7 bases; junction bases outside the gene matches: 8. Here the CDR3 reads CASRPQGAREQYF. CDR3 nucleotides: TGTGCCAGCAGACCCCAGGGGGCGCGAGAGCAGTACTTC.

This clonotype was seen at least ten times. The chain has TRBV2 and TRBJ1-1, with D perhaps TRBD1 (5 bases). V was shortened by 7 bases and J by 4 bases, with 19 bases between the two germline ends. CDR1 and CDR2 (germline): SNHLY, FYNNEI. The CDR3 runs 15 residues. CDR3 loop: CASTATTGRGTEAFF. CDR3 nucleotides: TGTGCCAGCACGGCAACTACAGGACGTGGCACTGAAGCTTTCTTT.